Listed here is a single T cell receptor beta chain. Antigen unknown. The entry originates in a study of shared clonotypes between healthy human individuals. Study-level information: Donors had three CD4 naive, three CD4 memory, two CD8 naive and one CD8 memory plate apiece. Study results and caveats: The naive CD4 repertoires of several donors were compared, and approximately 5% of clonotypes were shared. Depth of sequencing was expected to influence donor clonotype sharing.

Libraries were prepared by immunoSEQ multiplex PCR; TCRdb keeps only in-frame clonotypes and omits some of them. Altogether some 2,500,000 clones are present, over 85% being singletons, with the ten largest covering 0.36%. The source material was naive CD4+ T cells from PBMCs. Subset described: CD45RA+ positively selected. The TCR comes from a man in his late teens or twenties in good health. Some clones in this sample may be carry-over from other donors' samples.

CDR3 amino acids: CASSWRASSYNEQFF. Written as DNA, the CDR3 is TGTGCCAGCAGTTGGAGGGCTAGCTCCTACAATGAGCAGTTCTTC. V is TRBV28 and J is TRBJ2-1; TRBD2 is a possible D gene (6 bases). The CDR3 totals 15 residues. V lost 4 bases and J lost 0, with 10 bases in between. Germline V CDR1 and CDR2: MDHEN, SYDVKM.